This T cell receptor beta chain was obtained from a study of control samples from healthy donors and cancer patients. Clones were sequenced by immunoSEQ multiplex PCR, and TCRdb holds only the in-frame ones, with some missing. The sample carries fewer than 200,000 clones, over 85% recorded once. V was pared by 5 bases and J by 5 bases, with 12 bases between. The CDR3 length is 14 residues. Looked up from germline, CDR1 is SEHNR and CDR2 is FQNEAQ (reference sequence). The chain combines TRBV7-9 with TRBJ1-4; D might be TRBD1 (5 bases). Sequenced input: blood. This receptor was taken from a woman aged 55-70 years in good health. CDR3 DNA: TGTGCCAGCAGCCATTCGGGGGGGAATGAAAAACTGTTTTTT. This codes for CASSHSGGNEKLFF.